These T cell receptor beta chains were read from a single sample in a study of shared T cell receptors in the human thymus. The repertoire was sequenced with immunoSEQ multiplex PCR; TCRdb's copy has only in-frame clones and lacks some. Seen here are approximately 760,000 clones, 80% to 90% observed once, and the top ten hold roughly 0.01%. The same specimen was also included in a second study, on human thymus T cells.

Sequencing input: thymocytes. The receptor source for this set is a girl under three years old with a congenital heart defect. CDR3s include the opening cysteine and the closing phenylalanine or tryptophan. Fields, in order: V gene, D gene, clone size, J gene, CDR3 protein, CDR3 DNA. A D gene is named only where the DNA matches it firmly. Some rows mark clone size as missing; the rest say once, few, many or name a class of expanded clone.

>TRBV28|NA|NA|TRBJ2-7
CASSLLVTPYEQYF
TGTGCCAGCAGTTTACTAGTTACCCCCTACGAGCAGTACTTC
>TRBV5-1|NA|NA|TRBJ1-5
CASSLDGVDQPQHF
TGCGCCAGCAGCTTGGACGGAGTCGATCAGCCCCAGCATTTT
>TRBV25-1|NA|NA|TRBJ2-7
CATAPTGTNPYLNYEQYF
TGTGCCACAGCCCCGACAGGCACTAACCCTTACCTAAACTACGAGCAGTACTTC
>TRBV4-1|TRBD1|NA|TRBJ1-2
CASSQAFGTTGGYGYTF
TGCGCCAGCAGCCAAGCGTTTGGAACAACAGGGGGTTACGGCTACACCTTC
>TRBV5-6|TRBD1|NA|TRBJ1-1
CASSLAGGHTEAFF
TGTGCCAGCAGCTTGGCAGGGGGGCACACTGAAGCTTTCTTT
>TRBV4-3|NA|NA|TRBJ2-3
CASSQASVLRECTDTQYF
TGCGCCAGCAGCCAAGCGTCCGTTCTCCGGGAGTGCACAGATACGCAGTATTTT
>TRBV27|TRBD1|NA|TRBJ2-6
CASSPRTGTSGGANVLTF
TGTGCCAGCAGTCCCCGGACAGGGACCAGTGGTGGGGCCAACGTCCTGACTTTC
>TRBV6-1|TRBD2|NA|TRBJ2-1
CAAGTRAYNEQFF
TGTGCCGCCGGGACTAGGGCGTACAATGAGCAGTTCTTC
>TRBV27|TRBD2|NA|TRBJ2-3
CASGTAGATDTQYF
TGTGCCAGCGGCACAGCGGGGGCCACAGATACGCAGTATTTT
>TRBV7-6|NA|once|TRBJ1-4
CASSPSADRSHEKLFF
TGTGCCAGCAGCCCCTCAGCCGACAGGTCACACGAAAAACTGTTTTTT
>TRBV5-8|NA|NA|TRBJ1-3
CASSSFRGECVNTIYF
TGTGCCAGCAGCTCCTTCCGGGGGGAATGCGTAAACACCATATATTTT
>TRBV11-3|NA|NA|TRBJ2-7
CASSRDSPLGQYF
TGTGCCAGCAGCCGGGACTCTCCCCTGGGGCAGTACTTC
>TRBV5-1|NA|NA|TRBJ1-2
CASSFRTGPLYGYTF
TGCGCCAGCAGCTTTCGTACAGGGCCCCTCTATGGCTACACCTTC
>TRBV6-5|TRBD1|NA|TRBJ1-4
CASSPDRPPNEKLFF
TGTGCCAGCAGCCCGGACAGGCCGCCTAATGAAAAACTGTTTTTT
>TRBV2|TRBD1|NA|TRBJ2-7
CASSETGNEQYF
TGTGCCAGCAGCGAGACAGGGAACGAGCAGTACTTC
>TRBV15|TRBD2|NA|TRBJ2-3
CATSRDQGLAGVTDTQYF
TGTGCCACCAGCAGAGATCAAGGGCTAGCGGGGGTCACAGATACGCAGTATTTT
>TRBV6-1|TRBD1|NA|TRBJ1-2
CAIRPTGGSYGYTF
TGTGCCATCAGGCCTACAGGGGGCAGCTATGGCTACACCTTC
>TRBV28|NA|NA|TRBJ2-1
CASSLFAWDSQFF
TGTGCCAGCAGTTTATTCGCTTGGGACTCCCAGTTCTTC
>TRBV7-8|NA|NA|TRBJ1-1
CASSLAAGVMAVGTEAFF
TGTGCCAGCAGCTTAGCCGCAGGGGTTATGGCGGTGGGCACTGAAGCTTTCTTT
>TRBV19|NA|NA|TRBJ1-6
CASSIGQVSYNSPLHF
TGTGCCAGTAGTATTGGGCAGGTCTCCTATAATTCACCCCTCCACTTT
>TRBV7-2|NA|NA|TRBJ2-7
CASSFVPSSYEQYF
TGTGCCAGCAGCTTCGTACCGAGCTCCTACGAGCAGTACTTC
>TRBV2|NA|NA|TRBJ1-4
CASGSTKPNGFGDEKLFF
TGTGCCAGCGGATCAACAAAACCCAACGGGTTCGGAGATGAAAAACTGTTTTTT
>TRBV28|NA|NA|TRBJ1-2
CASTKPGHRYGYTF
TGTGCCAGCACCAAACCGGGACACCGCTATGGCTACACCTTC
>TRBV15|TRBD1|NA|TRBJ1-3
CATSSGGGRTGSNTIYF
TGTGCCACCAGTTCTGGAGGGGGCAGGACCGGATCCAACACCATATATTTT
>TRBV10-3|NA|NA|TRBJ1-5
CAIGSGNQPQHF
TGTGCCATCGGCAGTGGCAATCAGCCCCAGCATTTT
>TRBV28|NA|NA|TRBJ1-6
CASSTIPPSPLHF
TGTGCCAGCAGTACAATCCCCCCTTCACCCCTCCACTTT
>TRBV5-6|NA|few|TRBJ1-1
CASSGQGVQDTEAFF
TGTGCCAGCAGCGGTCAGGGTGTCCAGGACACTGAAGCTTTCTTT
>TRBV7-2|TRBD1|NA|TRBJ1-2
CARPMGTGQSGYTF
TGTGCCAGGCCTATGGGGACAGGGCAGTCTGGCTACACCTTC
>TRBV14|NA|NA|TRBJ2-4
CASSQAPDWGKNIQYF
TGTGCCAGCAGCCAAGCCCCGGACTGGGGCAAAAACATTCAGTACTTC
>TRBV27|NA|few|TRBJ2-3
CASSEPGWGASTDTQYF
TGTGCCAGCAGCGAGCCGGGGTGGGGAGCTAGCACAGATACGCAGTATTTT
>TRBV5-1|TRBD1|NA|TRBJ2-7
CARRLPGQGYEQYF
TGCGCCCGCCGACTTCCGGGACAGGGCTACGAGCAGTACTTC